This T cell receptor beta chain was identified in a study of human T cells and chemical hapten exposure. Regarding time point: patch test 3, about 24 weeks after DPC sensitization. As for treatment: therapeutic diphenylcyclopropenone sensitization with weekly scalp DPC. Blood collection took place prior to placing each patch test. Unfractionated whole blood was the source of the extracted total RNA. Individual cDNA molecules received unique molecular identifiers in the library. One entry per CDR3 protein results from TCRdb running MiXCR on the RACE reads. The sample lists about 82,000 distinct CDR3 sequences; under 15% were seen once. General study findings and limits: Compared with pre-sensitization or healthy control sets, expanded TCRs clustered more.

The ends were cut back, 5 bases at V and 9 bases at J, with 14 bases in the middle. CDR1 is LNHDA and CDR2 is SQIVND in the germline V gene (reference sequence). CDR3 length equals 13 residues. This clonotype was recorded a few times. The antigen is not known. The chain is built from TRBV19 and TRBJ2-1; D is ambiguous. The receptor's source is a woman aged 45-65 years with alopecia areata. Some clones in this sample may be carry-over from other donors' samples. Sequencing used whole blood, obtained in connection with sensitization to the hapten diphenylcyclopropenone (DPC). CDR3 DNA: TGTGCCAGTAGTGGAAATACGGTGGGTGAGCAGTTCTTC. Translation gives CASSGNTVGEQFF.